This T cell receptor beta chain was recorded in a study of shared clonotypes between healthy human individuals. Some clones are missing from TCRdb's copy, which holds only in-frame ones; the method was immunoSEQ multiplex PCR. The sample has about 1.5 million clones, 95% to 99% seen once. Germline V gene sequence: CDR1 DFQATT, CDR2 SNEGSKA (reference sequence). The germline V and J ends were trimmed by 6 bases and 6 bases, with 10 bases remaining between them. This CDR3 has 11 residues. Worth noting for this clone: The same CDR3 can be traced to other DNA sequences in this sample.

The J gene is TRBJ2-3, the V gene TRBV20-1, with D possibly TRBD1 on 6 matching bases. The specimen was naive CD4+ T cells sorted from blood. Subset defined: CD45RA+ positively selected. This TCR came from a man aged 30 to 45 in good health. CDR3 bases: TGCAGTGCATCTAGGGGGGATACGCAGTATTTT. As protein: CSASRGDTQYF.